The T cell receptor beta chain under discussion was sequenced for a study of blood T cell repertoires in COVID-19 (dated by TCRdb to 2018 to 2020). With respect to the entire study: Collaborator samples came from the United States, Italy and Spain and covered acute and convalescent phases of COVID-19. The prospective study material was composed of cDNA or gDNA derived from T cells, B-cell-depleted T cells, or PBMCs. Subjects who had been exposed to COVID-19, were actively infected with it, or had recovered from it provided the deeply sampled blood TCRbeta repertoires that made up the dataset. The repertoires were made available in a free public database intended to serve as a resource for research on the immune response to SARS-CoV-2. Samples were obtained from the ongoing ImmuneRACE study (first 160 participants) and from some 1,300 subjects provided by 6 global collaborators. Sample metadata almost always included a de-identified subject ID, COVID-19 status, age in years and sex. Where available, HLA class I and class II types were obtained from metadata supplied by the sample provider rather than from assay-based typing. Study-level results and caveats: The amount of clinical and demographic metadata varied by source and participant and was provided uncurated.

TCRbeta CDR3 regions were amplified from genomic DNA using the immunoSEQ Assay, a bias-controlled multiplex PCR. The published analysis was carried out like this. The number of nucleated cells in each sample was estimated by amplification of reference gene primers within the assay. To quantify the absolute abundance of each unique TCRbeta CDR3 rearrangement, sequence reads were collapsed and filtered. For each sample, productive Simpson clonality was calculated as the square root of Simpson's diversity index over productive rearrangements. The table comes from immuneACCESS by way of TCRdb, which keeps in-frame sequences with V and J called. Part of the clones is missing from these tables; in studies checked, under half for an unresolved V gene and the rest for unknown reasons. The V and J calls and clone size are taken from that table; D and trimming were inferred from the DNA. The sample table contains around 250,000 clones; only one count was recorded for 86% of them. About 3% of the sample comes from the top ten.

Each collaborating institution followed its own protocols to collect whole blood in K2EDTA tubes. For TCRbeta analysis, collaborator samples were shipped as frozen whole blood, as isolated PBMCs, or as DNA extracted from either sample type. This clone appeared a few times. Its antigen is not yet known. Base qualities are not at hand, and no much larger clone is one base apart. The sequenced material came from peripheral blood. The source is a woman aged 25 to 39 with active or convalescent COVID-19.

The CDR3: CASSRSGTGGADGYTF. The nucleotide sequence reads TGCGCCAGCAGCCGATCCGGGACAGGGGGCGCCGATGGCTACACCTTC. The chain was built from TRBV4-1 and TRBJ1-2; 12 of the junction bases match TRBD1. The CDR3 runs 16 residues from the cysteine to the phenylalanine. Here the CDR3 DNA is all that survives: 48 bases in frame from base 1. V ends up 4 bases short and J 6 bases short, with an unmatched junction base count of 9. Sequences MGHRA (CDR1) and YSYEKL (CDR2) are obtained from the germline V gene.